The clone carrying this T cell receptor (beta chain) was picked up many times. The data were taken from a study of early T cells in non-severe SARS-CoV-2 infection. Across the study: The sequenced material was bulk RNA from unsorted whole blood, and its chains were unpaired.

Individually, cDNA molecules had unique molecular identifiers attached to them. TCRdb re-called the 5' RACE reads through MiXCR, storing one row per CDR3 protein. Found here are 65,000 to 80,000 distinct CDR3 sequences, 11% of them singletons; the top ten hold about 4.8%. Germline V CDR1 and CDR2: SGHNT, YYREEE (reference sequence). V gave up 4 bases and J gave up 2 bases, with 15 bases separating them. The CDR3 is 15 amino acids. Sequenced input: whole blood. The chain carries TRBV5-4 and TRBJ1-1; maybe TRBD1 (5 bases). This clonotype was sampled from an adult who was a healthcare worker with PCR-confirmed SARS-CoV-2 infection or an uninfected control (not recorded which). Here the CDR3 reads CASSPWAGQNTEAFF. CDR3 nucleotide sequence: TGTGCCAGCAGCCCCTGGGCAGGGCAAAACACTGAAGCTTTCTTT.